Listed here is a single T cell receptor (beta chain). Antigen unknown. This record belongs to a study of cytomegalovirus exposure and HLA in healthy donors. Overall study findings and caveats: According to an earlier analysis, most TCR beta V segments yielded productive rearrangements about 90% or about 30% of the time.

This CDR3 region has 13 residues. Trimming took off 3 bases at V and 8 bases at J, with 13 bases between the two ends. CDR1 and CDR2 (germline): SEHNR, FQNEAQ (reference sequence). PCR amplification relied on 60 Vbeta primers (plus 13 Jbeta primers). TCRdb keeps only in-frame clones here, not all; method: immunoSEQ multiplex PCR. The sample contains some 160,000 clones, over 60% of which appear only once. The genes are TRBV7-9 and TRBJ1-2; D might be TRBD1 (5 bases). Sequencing was carried out using PBMCs. The sequence came from a woman aged 25 to 39 in good health and CMV-seronegative. CDR3 loop: CASSLDHGGGYTF. The CDR3 DNA reads TGTGCCAGCAGCTTGGATCACGGGGGAGGCTACACCTTC.